This T cell receptor (beta chain) was recorded in a study of shared clonotypes between healthy human individuals. At deep level, the assay was performed. Libraries were prepared by immunoSEQ multiplex PCR; TCRdb keeps only in-frame clonotypes and omits some of them. Of some 2.1 million clones listed, roughly 96% are singletons. All the donors were Caucasian adults who lived in Nashville, Tennessee. General study findings and limits: Among the subsets, naive ones generally showed larger estimated richness than memory ones.

This clone was seen once. As yet, its antigen is unknown. The CDR3 covers 15 residues. Germline V gene lookup returns CDR1 MNHEY and CDR2 SMNVEV (reference sequence). V lost 4 bases and J lost 0, with 9 bases in between. Sequenced material: naive CD4+ T cells sorted from blood. Subset in this sample: CD45RA+ positively selected. The V gene is TRBV27, the J gene TRBJ2-2; tentatively, D is TRBD1 (6 bases). This TCR was sampled from a man younger than 30 in good health. DNA for the CDR3: TGTGCCAGCAGTTCATGGACAGCGAACACCGGGGAGCTGTTTTTT. This translates into CASSSWTANTGELFF.